This T cell receptor (beta chain) comes out of a study of blood T cell repertoires in COVID-19. Study overall: Donors in the United States, Italy and Spain gave samples during acute or convalescent COVID-19.

In the authors' methods: Researchers report that nucleated cell counts were estimated from reference gene primer amplification. Using immunoSEQ multiplex PCR, the repertoire was profiled, and TCRdb retains in-frame clones only, with some absent. The V and J calls and clone size come from that table; D and trimming were worked out from the DNA. The sample lists a few hundred thousand clones, about 88% occurring once. Material: peripheral blood. The receptor was derived from a man aged 60 to 75 with acute or convalescent COVID-19.

The CDR3 sequence is CASSSRDRGYEQYF. The DNA of the CDR3 is TGTGCCAGCAGCTCCCGGGACAGGGGCTACGAGCAGTACTTC. The chain carries TRBV7-9 and TRBJ2-7; 10 positions match TRBD1. J was trimmed by 3 bases and V by 4 bases; bases with no gene match: 3. The germline V gene has CDR1 SEHNR and CDR2 FQNEAQ (reference sequence). The CDR3 is made up of 14 amino acids.